This paragraph reports one TCR beta chain. This record belongs to a study of blood T cell repertoires in COVID-19. Assay used: immunoSEQ multiplex PCR; TCRdb lists only in-frame clones, some missing. The data contain under 250,000 clones, roughly 88% of them singletons. The CDR3 is 14 residues long. V gave up 2 bases and J gave up 4 bases, with 9 bases separating them. In germline, CDR1 is MNHEY, CDR2 SVGEGT. The sequencing input was peripheral blood. The V and J genes are TRBV6-2 or TRBV6-3 and TRBJ1-5; perhaps TRBD1 as D (6 bases). This TCR was sampled from a man aged 50 or older with COVID-19, enrolled during active disease. CDR3 coding DNA: TGTGCCAGCAGTTACAAACAGGGAAATCAGCCCCAGCATTTT. Its protein is CASSYKQGNQPQHF.